Shown below are 19 T cell receptor beta chains from a single sample sequenced in a study of shared clonotypes between healthy human individuals. Method: immunoSEQ multiplex PCR; TCRdb's copy keeps in-frame clones and lacks some. The sample holds 600,000 to 800,000 clones, approximately 77% seen once. The source material was memory CD4+ T cells sorted from blood. This sample's subset: CD45RA-negative fraction. These TCRs come from a woman under 40 in good health.

The chain carries TRBV5-5 and TRBJ2-5; possible D gene TRBD2, 5 bases. With 0 bases removed from V and 5 bases from J, the gap between germline ends came to 11 bases. The CDR3 runs to 14 residues. Germline V CDR1 and CDR2: SGHKS, YYEKEE (reference sequence). This CDR3 is CASSLGTAPETQYF. The CDR3 DNA reads TGTGCCAGCAGCTTGGGGACTGCCCCCGAGACCCAGTACTTC.

This chain links TRBV7-8 with TRBJ2-5; D uncertain. V was clipped by 4 bases and J by 1 base, with 10 bases between them. The CDR3 spans 14 residues. CDR1 is SGHVS, CDR2 FQNEAQ, per germline. The CDR3 nucleotides read TGTGCCAGCAGCTCCTCGAGGATCCAAGAGACCCAGTACTTC. It yields the protein CASSSSRIQETQYF.

This chain connects TRBV10-3 to TRBJ2-7; D call uncertain. CDR1 and CDR2 from the germline V gene are ENHRY and SYGVKD. The V end lost 8 bases, the J end lost 2 bases, and 16 bases lay between the germline ends. This CDR3 region has 14 residues. CDR3 protein: CAIGGSSETYEQYF. CDR3 coding DNA: TGTGCCATCGGCGGCTCCTCGGAGACCTACGAGCAGTACTTC.

This clone was picked up many times. The rearrangement uses TRBV6-1 and TRBJ2-3; 8 bases map to TRBD2. Germline CDR1 is MNHNS and CDR2 is SASEGT. The CDR3 runs to 16 residues. Unmatched junction bases numbered 9, after V lost 4 bases and J lost 3 bases. CDR3 sequence (DNA): TGTGCCAGCAGTGGATTTGGACTAGCAGAAACAGATACGCAGTATTTT. Translation: CASSGFGLAETDTQYF.

This rearrangement joins TRBV12-2 to TRBJ2-3. TRBV12-2 is designated a pseudogene. The CDR3 length is 15 residues. In nucleotides, the CDR3 is TGTGCAAGTCGCTTAGGGCGCAATAAAACAGATACGCAGTATTTT. Its translation: CASRLGRNKTDTQYF.

This chain uses TRBV19 with TRBJ2-2; no reliable D call. The CDR3 loop spans 14 amino acids. Per the germline V gene, CDR1 is LNHDA and CDR2 is SQIVND (reference sequence). The ends were cut back, 1 base at V and 5 bases at J, with 8 bases in the middle. The CDR3 nucleotides read TGTGCCAGTAGTATAGGGGCTCGGACCGGGGAGCTGTTTTTT. This sequence encodes CASSIGARTGELFF.

DNA of the CDR3: TGTGCCAGCAGCTTAGCGGTTAGCGGATCCACTTATACGCAGTATTTT. Translation: CASSLAVSGSTYTQYF. The genes are TRBV7-2 and TRBJ2-3; D may be TRBD2 (6 bases). The CDR3 runs to 16 residues. Germline assignment: CDR1 SGHTA and CDR2 FQGNSA. Deletions cut 0 bases from V and 7 bases from J, with 17 bases between. The variable domain in full, completed from reference TRBV7-2 and TRBJ2-3, reads GAGVSQSPSNKVTEKGKDVELRCDPISGHTALYWYRQSLGQGLEFLIYFQGNSAPDKSGLPSDRFSAERTGGSVSTLTIQRTQQEDSAVYLCASSLAVSGSTYTQYFGPGTRLTVL.

The chain recombines TRBV19 with TRBJ2-7; the match to TRBD1 covers 11 bases. The V gene end was trimmed by 5 bases and the J gene end by 9 bases; junction bases not matched to a gene: 9. This CDR3 is 14 amino acids long. Germline V lookup: CDR1 LNHDA, CDR2 SQIVND (reference sequence). CDR3 bases: TGTGCCAGTAGTGGTCGGGACAGGGGGAGAGTGCAGTACTTC. Residues: CASSGRDRGRVQYF.

CDR3 DNA: TGTGCCATCAGTGCCCGGGACAGGGGCCGGACCTACGAGCAGTACTTC. Translation: CAISARDRGRTYEQYF. This chain uses TRBV10-3 with TRBJ2-7; 10 bases line up with TRBD1. There are 16 residues in the CDR3. V was clipped by 4 bases and J by 2 bases; unmatched bases: 8. Looked up from germline, CDR1 is ENHRY and CDR2 is SYGVKD.

The V and J genes are TRBV19 and TRBJ1-5; D ambiguous. The ends were cut back, 1 base at V and 2 bases at J, with 15 bases in the middle. The CDR3 runs to 17 residues. Germline V gene sequence: CDR1 LNHDA, CDR2 SQIVND (reference sequence). The CDR3 nucleotides are TGTGCCAGTAGTATAGCCCCCTGGCAGATCCGCAATCAGCCCCAGCATTTT. This translates into CASSIAPWQIRNQPQHF. The full variable domain, its missing parts supplied by reference TRBV19 and TRBJ1-5, is DGGITQSPKYLFRKEGQNVTLSCEQNLNHDAMYWYRQDPGQGLRLIYYSQIVNDFQKGDIAEGYSVSREKKESFPLTVTSAQKNPTAFYLCASSIAPWQIRNQPQHFGDGTRLSIL.

The chain has TRBV18 and TRBJ2-1; D is uncertain. There are 11 residues in the CDR3. CDR1 is KGHSH, CDR2 LQKENI, per germline. V was cut by 6 bases and J by 9 bases, with 9 bases left in between. The CDR3 DNA reads as TGTGCCAGCTCCACCTGGGGTGAGCAGTTCTTC. Amino acids: CASSTWGEQFF.

The V gene is TRBV13, the J gene TRBJ1-2, with TRBD1 as a possible D gene (5 bases). CDR1 and CDR2 from the germline V gene are PRHDT and FYEKMQ (reference sequence). V was pared by 6 bases and J by 4 bases, with 21 bases between. CDR3 size: 16 residues. The CDR3, as DNA: TGTGCCAGCAGAAAGGAGATCGCAGGGTCGGGCTATGGCTACACCTTC. This translates into CASRKEIAGSGYGYTF.

This chain joins TRBV28 and TRBJ1-2; possible D gene TRBD1, 6 bases. The CDR3 length is 14 residues. Trimming shortened V by 5 bases and J by 0 bases, and 10 bases separated the two germline ends. In germline, CDR1 is MDHEN, CDR2 SYDVKM. CDR3 residues: CASSGQLANYGYTF. The CDR3, as DNA: TGTGCCAGCAGTGGACAGTTAGCTAACTATGGCTACACCTTC.

This rearrangement joins TRBV9 to TRBJ2-4, with TRBD2 matching 9 bases. J gave up 1 base and V 2 bases, and 7 bases lay outside the gene matches. The CDR3 runs 17 residues. Per germline, CDR1 SGDLS and CDR2 YYNGEE. CDR3: CASSVSGSSVAKNIQYF. The CDR3 DNA reads as TGTGCCAGCAGCGTTAGCGGGAGTAGTGTGGCCAAAAACATTCAGTACTTC. Complete variable domain (other parts from reference TRBV9 and TRBJ2-4): DSGVTQTPKHLITATGQRVTLRCSPRSGDLSVYWYQQSLDQGLQFLIQYYNGEERAKGNILERFSAQQFPDLHSELNLSSLELGDSALYFCASSVSGSSVAKNIQYFGAGTRLSVL.

The chain uses TRBV18 and TRBJ1-4; D remains ambiguous. Germline V CDR1 and CDR2: KGHSH, LQKENI. The V end lost 1 base, the J end lost 4 bases, and 7 bases lay between the germline ends. The CDR3 totals 14 residues. For the CDR3, the DNA is TGTGCCAGCTCACCACGCAGAAATAATGAAAAACTGTTTTTT. Encoded protein: CASSPRRNNEKLFF.

This clone was detected only a few times. Germline is not matched at one junction end, which may reflect a read error. The chain is built from TRBV18 and TRBJ2-3; D gene ambiguous. This CDR3 has 15 residues. CDR1 and CDR2 (germline): KGHSH, LQKENI. CDR3 nucleotide sequence: TGTGCCAGCTCCCCACGGGTCGCCGGCACAGATACGCAGTATTTT. It encodes CASSPRVAGTDTQYF.

This chain uses TRBV7-2 with TRBJ2-1; perhaps TRBD1 as D (5 bases). V lost 5 bases to trimming and J lost 0 bases, with 11 bases between them. Looked up from germline, CDR1 is SGHTA and CDR2 is FQGNSA. The CDR3 is 15 residues long. CDR3 loop: CASSRQLSSYNEQFF. CDR3 coding DNA: TGTGCCAGCAGCCGACAGTTAAGCTCCTACAATGAGCAGTTCTTC.

On this clone itself: Other DNA sequences in this sample translate to the same CDR3. The V call is TRBV18, the J call TRBJ1-1; D possibly corresponds to TRBD1 (6 bases). Germline-derived CDR1 and CDR2 are KGHSH and LQKENI. V dropped 3 bases and J dropped 3 bases, with 8 bases sitting between them. There are 13 residues in the CDR3. The CDR3 region has the DNA TGTGCCAGCTCACCTAACAGGGACACTGAAGCTTTCTTT. Protein product: CASSPNRDTEAFF. Based on the CDR3 plus reference TRBV18 and TRBJ1-1, the full variable domain is NAGVMQNPRHLVRRRGQEARLRCSPMKGHSHVYWYRQLPEEGLKFMVYLQKENIIDESGMPKERFSAEFPKEGPSILRIQQVVRGDSAAYFCASSPNRDTEAFFGQGTRLTVV.

This clone was counted once. The V gene is TRBV19, the J gene TRBJ2-7; no clear D. Germline V gene data show CDR1 as LNHDA and CDR2 as SQIVND (reference sequence). V lost 6 bases and J lost 0, with 12 bases in between. The CDR3 totals 14 residues. Written as DNA, the CDR3 is TGTGCCAGTAGGCCCCGTGGGCACTCCTACGAGCAGTACTTC. Translated, it gives CASRPRGHSYEQYF.